Listed here are 26 T cell receptor beta chains from one sample, sequenced in a study of blood T cell repertoires in COVID-19. TCRdb keeps only in-frame clones here, not all; method: immunoSEQ multiplex PCR. The sample lists 300,000 to 350,000 clones, 70% to 90% occurring once. Sequenced material: PBMCs or T cells enriched from blood (not recorded which). These receptors came from a man in his thirties or forties who had recovered from COVID-19.

The rearrangement joins TRBV5-6 to TRBJ1-1, with 9 bases fitting TRBD1. The CDR3 is 15 residues long. Trimming at V came to 3 bases and at J to 4 bases, leaving 7 bases not matched to a gene. Per the germline V gene, CDR1 is SGHDT and CDR2 is YYEEEE. CDR3 nucleotide sequence: TGTGCCAGCAGCTACTACAGGGGGCGTATCACTGAAGCTTTCTTT. Its translation: CASSYYRGRITEAFF. The whole variable domain, filled in from reference TRBV5-6 and TRBJ1-1, reads DAGVTQSPTHLIKTRGQQVTLRCSPKSGHDTVSWYQQALGQGPQFIFQYYEEEERQRGNFPDRFSGHQFPNYSSELNVNALLLGDSALYLCASSYYRGRITEAFFGQGTRLTVV.

The chain uses TRBV21-1 and TRBJ1-4. TRBV21-1 is an annotated pseudogene. The CDR3 extends over 15 amino acids. For the CDR3, the DNA is TGTGCCAGCAGCAAAAACTCCACCATCGATGAAAAACTGTTTTTT. It yields the protein CASSKNSTIDEKLFF.

The V and J genes are TRBV7-2 and TRBJ1-4; perhaps TRBD1 as D (6 bases). The germline V and J ends were trimmed by 2 bases and 0 bases, with 10 bases remaining between them. Germline V gene data show CDR1 as SGHTA and CDR2 as FQGNSA. The length of the CDR3 is 16 residues. CDR3 sequence (DNA): TGTGCCAGCAGCTTAAGGGACATCACAACTAATGAAAAACTGTTTTTT. It translates to CASSLRDITTNEKLFF.

This chain links TRBV5-1 with TRBJ2-2, with 13 nucleotides matching TRBD2. Germline V gene sequence: CDR1 SGHRS, CDR2 YFSETQ. The CDR3 spans 22 residues. V was pared by 3 bases and J by 1 base, with 18 bases of the junction left unmatched. DNA for the CDR3: TGCGCCAGCAGCTCGCGACTAGCGGGGGGCCCCAGACGGCCAAGGAACACCGGGGAGCTGTTTTTT. Residues: CASSSRLAGGPRRPRNTGELFF.

The chain uses TRBV29-1 and TRBJ2-3, with TRBD1 matching over 9 bases. Germline CDR1 SQVTM, CDR2 ANQGSEA. CDR3 length: 13 residues. With V trimmed by 4 bases and J by 6 bases, 5 bases remained unmatched. CDR3 residues: CSVGTGAADTQYF. The CDR3 DNA reads as TGCAGCGTTGGGACAGGGGCCGCGGATACGCAGTATTTT.

V is TRBV7-6 and J is TRBJ2-1, with no clear D. Germline lookup yields CDR1 SGHVS and CDR2 FNYEAQ. This CDR3 spans 15 amino acids. Trimming removed 3 bases at V and 9 bases at J, with 18 bases between. CDR3 protein: CASSLGSERTSEQFF. The CDR3 DNA is TGTGCCAGCAGCTTGGGCTCGGAAAGAACCAGTGAGCAGTTCTTC.

The chain combines TRBV6-6 with TRBJ2-5; D unclear. The V and J ends lost 0 bases and 2 bases respectively, with 4 bases between them. CDR1 and CDR2 from the germline V gene are MNHNY and SVGAGI (reference sequence). This CDR3 region has 13 residues. CDR3 sequence reads: CASSYSYQETQYF. The DNA for the CDR3 is TGTGCCAGCAGTTACTCGTATCAAGAGACCCAGTACTTC.

The rearrangement uses TRBV6-5 and TRBJ2-7, with D possibly matching TRBD2 (5 bases). This CDR3 has 14 residues. The germline V and J ends were trimmed by 4 bases and 2 bases, with 12 bases remaining between them. Germline loops: CDR1 MNHEY, CDR2 SVGAGI. For the CDR3, the DNA is TGTGCCAGCAGTTTCGGACGGGGAGCCTACGAGCAGTACTTC. Protein: CASSFGRGAYEQYF.

The chain has TRBV30 and TRBJ2-1, with TRBD2 as a possible D gene (5 bases). The CDR3 totals 14 residues. Trimming removed 5 bases at V and 4 bases at J, with 15 bases between. The germline V gene encodes CDR1 GTSNPN and CDR2 SVGIG (reference sequence). CDR3 region: CAWQTLLGYNEQFF. The CDR3, as DNA: TGTGCCTGGCAGACCCTACTAGGGTACAATGAGCAGTTCTTC.

V and J are TRBV27 and TRBJ1-1; a weak D match, TRBD1 (6 bases). This CDR3 region has 13 residues. V was shortened by 1 base and J by 8 bases, with 11 bases between the two germline ends. The germline gives CDR1 MNHEY, CDR2 SMNVEV (reference sequence). The CDR3 DNA is TGTGCCAGCAGTTTATTAGGGGGAAACGAAGCTTTCTTT. This codes for CASSLLGGNEAFF.

V gene TRBV9 combines with J gene TRBJ1-1, with D possibly matching TRBD1 (6 bases). The germline V gene encodes CDR1 SGDLS and CDR2 YYNGEE. V was clipped by 3 bases and J by 0 bases, with 9 bases between them. The CDR3 is 14 residues long. The DNA for the CDR3 is TGTGCCAGCAGCGAGGACAGCATGAACACTGAAGCTTTCTTT. Amino acids: CASSEDSMNTEAFF.

This clone was seen a single time. The chain links TRBV7-9 to TRBJ1-2, with D possibly TRBD1 on 6 matching bases. This CDR3 has 15 amino acids. Between the trimmed V and J ends, which lost 5 bases and 0 bases, there was a span of 13 bases. Germline CDR1 SEHNR, CDR2 FQNEAQ (reference sequence). The CDR3 protein is CASSEDWDTNYGYTF. In DNA form, the CDR3 reads TGTGCCAGCAGCGAGGATTGGGACACTAACTATGGCTACACCTTC.

This chain joins TRBV1 and TRBJ1-2; no DNA check was done on the table's D call, TRBD1. TRBV1 is a pseudogene segment. The CDR3 consists of 15 residues. Here the CDR3 DNA reads TGCACCAGCAGCCATTTCTGGGACAGGAACTATGGCTACACCTTC. This translates into CTSSHFWDRNYGYTF.

CDR3 loop: CASSVGQVDGYGYTF. Written as DNA, the CDR3 is TGTGCCAGTAGTGTCGGACAGGTCGATGGTTATGGCTACACCTTC. This sequence joins TRBV19 and TRBJ1-2; 7 bases are shared with TRBD1. The CDR3 spans 15 residues. V was clipped by 5 bases and J by 5 bases; unmatched bases: 11. Germline CDR1 is LNHDA and CDR2 is SQIVND (reference sequence).

CDR3 in DNA: TGTGCCAGCAGCTTTGACAGGGGGCTGGGAGGCTACACCTTC. Its protein is CASSFDRGLGGYTF. The chain employs TRBV7-2 and TRBJ1-2, with 10 bases fitting TRBD1. In germline, CDR1 is SGHTA, CDR2 FQGNSA. This CDR3 is built from 14 residues. Losses at the gene ends were 3 bases for V and 8 bases for J; bases not matched to a gene: 6.

This clone was seen only a few times. The chain combines TRBV13 with TRBJ2-2; D is unresolved. The CDR3 spans 15 residues. In germline, CDR1 is PRHDT, CDR2 FYEKMQ (reference sequence). Trimming cost V 2 bases and J 0 bases, with 7 bases left between them. Here the CDR3 reads CASSLLAANTGELFF. The CDR3 bases are TGTGCCAGCAGCTTACTGGCCGCGAACACCGGGGAGCTGTTTTTT. The variable domain in full, completed from reference TRBV13 and TRBJ2-2, reads AAGVIQSPRHLIKEKRETATLKCYPIPRHDTVYWYQQGPGQDPQFLISFYEKMQSDKGSIPDRFSAQQFSDYHSELNMSSLELGDSALYFCASSLLAANTGELFFGEGSRLTVL.

The chain recombines TRBV2 with TRBJ1-3, with 7 bases identical to TRBD1. After removal of 8 bases from V and 0 bases from J, the junction contained 19 bases not matched to a gene. The CDR3 has 19 residues. Per the germline V gene, CDR1 is SNHLY and CDR2 is FYNNEI. CDR3 loop: CASDDRQGFNAVSGNTIYF. CDR3 sequence (DNA): TGTGCCAGCGACGACAGACAGGGCTTTAATGCCGTCTCTGGAAACACCATATATTTT.

The chain carries TRBV5-5 and TRBJ1-6; TRBD1 matches at 7 bases. This CDR3 has 15 residues. In germline, CDR1 is SGHKS, CDR2 YYEKEE (reference sequence). The trim removed 3 bases at V and 9 bases at J, leaving 9 bases unmatched. CDR3 residues: CASSSRTGSGSPLHF. Written as DNA, the CDR3 is TGTGCCAGCAGCTCCCGGACAGGTTCGGGTTCACCCCTCCACTTT.

J is TRBJ2-1 and V is TRBV11-3, with a possible D match to TRBD1 (5 bases). CDR3 length: 14 amino acids. CDR1 and CDR2 from the germline V gene are SGHNT and YENEEA. Deletions cut 4 bases from V and 5 bases from J, with 12 bases between. The DNA for the CDR3 is TGTGCCAGCAGCTCGGGCAGGGCCCACAATGAGCAGTTCTTC. Protein: CASSSGRAHNEQFF. Full variable domain (missing parts from reference TRBV11-3 and TRBJ2-1): EAGVVQSPRYKIIEKKQPVAFWCNPISGHNTLYWYLQNLGQGPELLIRYENEEAVDDSQLPKDRFSAERLKGVDSTLKIQPAELGDSAVYLCASSSGRAHNEQFFGPGTRLTVL.

This chain uses TRBV3-1 (or the pseudogene TRBV3-2) with TRBJ2-7; D unresolved. The V gene lost 1 base and the J gene lost 1 base, with 5 bases spanning the gap. The germline gives CDR1 LGHDT, CDR2 YNNKEL (reference sequence). The CDR3 covers 13 residues. The CDR3 spells CASSQGPSYEQYF. The CDR3, as DNA: TGTGCCAGCAGCCAAGGGCCATCCTACGAGCAGTACTTC.

The chain carries TRBV12-3 or TRBV12-4 and TRBJ2-7, with D perhaps TRBD1 (6 bases). V was shortened by 1 base and J by 3 bases, with 7 bases between the two germline ends. The CDR3 runs 13 residues. The DNA of the CDR3 is TGTGCCAGCAGTTTAGAGGGGGACTACGAGCAGTACTTC. It specifies CASSLEGDYEQYF.

The chain uses TRBV5-6 and TRBJ2-7; 8 bases line up with TRBD2. This CDR3 is built from 17 residues. CDR1 and CDR2 (germline): SGHDT, YYEEEE. V lost 1 base, J lost 0 bases, and 9 bases stayed unmatched. In DNA, the CDR3 is TGTGCCAGCAGCTTGTTGGCAGCGGGGGCCGTCTCCTACGAGCAGTACTTC. Encoded protein: CASSLLAAGAVSYEQYF.

The chain has TRBV7-9 and TRBJ2-2, with D possibly matching TRBD2 (6 bases). The V gene lost 4 bases and the J gene lost 1 base, with 13 bases spanning the gap. The CDR3 sequence is 16 residues long. Germline assignment: CDR1 SEHNR and CDR2 FQNEAQ (reference sequence). Here the CDR3 reads CASSSITEGNTGELFF. In DNA form, the CDR3 reads TGTGCCAGCAGCTCCATAACGGAGGGGAACACCGGGGAGCTGTTTTTT.

This chain uses TRBV5-1 with TRBJ2-7; 8 bases align to TRBD2. Germline trimming cut 4 bases from V and 3 bases from J; bases unmatched to any gene: 6. Germline values: CDR1 SGHRS, CDR2 YFSETQ. This CDR3 comprises 14 residues. The chain's CDR3 is CASSQSGGLYEQYF. For the CDR3, the DNA is TGCGCCAGCAGCCAGAGCGGGGGACTCTACGAGCAGTACTTC.

This chain links TRBV12-3 or TRBV12-4 with TRBJ2-7; D perhaps matches TRBD2 (6 bases). The CDR3 totals 13 residues. Trimming left V 6 bases short and J 3 bases short, with 12 bases between. The CDR3 region is CASRGGPRYEQYF. CDR3 in DNA: TGTGCCAGCAGAGGAGGGCCCCGCTACGAGCAGTACTTC.

This clone was found once. The chain has TRBV5-1 and TRBJ2-4, with D unresolved. There are 13 residues in the CDR3. The V end was cut by 0 bases, the J end by 5 bases, with 6 bases between. Per germline, CDR1 SGHRS and CDR2 YFSETQ. CDR3 residues: CASSLASENIQYF. CDR3 coding DNA: TGCGCCAGCAGCTTGGCCTCGGAAAACATTCAGTACTTC.